Listed here are 6 T cell receptor beta chains from one sample, sequenced in a study of T cell repertoires in aging, cancer and after chemotherapy. A mixed TRB-A/B primer pool amplified rearranged TRB by multiplex touch-down PCR. MiXCR, run by TCRdb on the multiplex PCR reads, gives a single entry per CDR3 protein. The table includes over 3,000 distinct CDR3 sequences, 25% to 30% detected once. Amplification of TCR beta used genomic DNA extracted from peripheral blood. The sample taken for sequencing was blood. All receptors come from a human donor with a solid tumor.

In the case of this clonotype: Since the CDR3 does not end with the conserved phenylalanine or tryptophan, this likely comes from a read error. This chain uses TRBV7-9 with TRBJ1-5; D gene unclear. The CDR3 is made up of 15 amino acids. V lost 1 base and J 3 bases, leaving 10 bases between the germline ends. CDR1 and CDR2 from the germline V gene are SEHNR and FQNEAQ (reference sequence). CDR3 sequence: CASSLGDTYNQPQHV. DNA of the CDR3: TGTGCCAGCAGCTTAGGTGACACCTACAATCAGCCCCAGCATGTT.

Only a few counts were recorded for this clonotype. This rearrangement joins TRBV27 to TRBJ1-2, with D maybe TRBD1 (6 bases). The germline V gene encodes CDR1 MNHEY and CDR2 SMNVEV (reference sequence). The CDR3 loop spans 14 amino acids. V was pared by 5 bases and J by 0 bases, with 10 bases between. The CDR3 loop reads CASSRGGTNYGYTF. DNA for the CDR3: TGTGCCAGCAGTAGGGGGGGTACTAACTATGGCTACACCTTC.

The chain links TRBV13 to TRBJ1-2; 7 positions match TRBD1. The CDR3 sequence is 15 residues long. V gave up 0 bases and J gave up 7 bases; unmatched junction bases: 8. The germline gives CDR1 PRHDT, CDR2 FYEKMQ (reference sequence). The CDR3 reads CASSLGQGGSFGYTF. For the CDR3, the DNA is TGTGCCAGCAGCTTAGGCCAGGGGGGTTCCTTTGGCTACACCTTC.

The rearrangement links TRBV6-5 to TRBJ2-1; TRBD2 aligns across 16 bases. The V and J ends lost 4 bases and 0 bases, in that order; junction bases with no gene match: 6. This CDR3 is built from 19 residues. Germline CDR1 and CDR2: MNHEY and SVGAGI. The CDR3 sequence: CASSSPGLAGGSSYNEQFF. CDR3 DNA sequence: TGTGCCAGCAGTTCTCCGGGACTAGCGGGGGGGAGCTCCTACAATGAGCAGTTCTTC.

This chain uses TRBV18 with TRBJ1-2; D call uncertain. The CDR3 covers 18 residues. Germline CDR1 is KGHSH and CDR2 is LQKENI. The V gene lost 5 bases and the J gene lost 0 bases, with 22 bases spanning the gap. CDR3 DNA: TGTGCCAGCTCAGCCCTCTTGGAACTGGGAACTGCTAACTATGGCTACACCTTC. Its protein product is CASSALLELGTANYGYTF. Using reference TRBV18 and TRBJ1-2 for the parts outside the CDR3, the full variable domain is NAGVMQNPRHLVRRRGQEARLRCSPMKGHSHVYWYRQLPEEGLKFMVYLQKENIIDESGMPKERFSAEFPKEGPSILRIQQVVRGDSAAYFCASSALLELGTANYGYTFGSGTRLTVV.

This chain uses TRBV7-9 with TRBJ2-1; no definite D call. From germline, CDR1 is SEHNR and CDR2 FQNEAQ (reference sequence). CDR3 length equals 12 residues. V lost 5 bases and J lost 4, with 6 bases in between. CDR3 in DNA: TGTGCCAGCAGCGGGAAATACAATGAGCAGTTCTTC. This codes for CASSGKYNEQFF.